This TCR beta chain was captured in a study of CD8+ T cells in alopecia areata. Whole-study results and caveats: Scalp samples also contribute reads from the resident alphabeta T cells found in normal skin.

Germline V lookup: CDR1 SGDLS, CDR2 YYNGEE. The CDR3 extends over 13 amino acids. V was clipped by 0 bases and J by 6 bases, with 10 bases between them. RNA extraction and reverse transcription yielded cDNA as sequencing template. Here immunoSEQ multiplex PCR was the method, and the copy in TCRdb shows in-frame clones only, minus some. The sample has 120,000 or so clones; roughly 63% are singletons. Treatment: oral pan-JAK inhibitor, 5-10 mg twice daily. A note on this clone: Its antigen is undetermined.

The TCR originated in a human donor with alopecia areata. The source material was CD8+ T cells sorted from blood, sampled at week 4, from a patient treated with tofacitinib. The V gene is TRBV9, the J gene TRBJ2-7; TRBD1 is a possible D gene (6 bases). The chain's CDR3 is CASSVGQVGEQYF. The CDR3 coding sequence is TGTGCCAGCAGCGTAGGACAGGTGGGCGAGCAGTACTTC.